This T cell receptor (beta chain) comes out of a study of blood T cell repertoires in COVID-19. Study background: Whether acute or convalescent, the COVID-19 samples came from the United States, Italy and Spain. Sample material is recorded as cDNA or gDNA derived from T cells, B-cell-depleted T cells, or PBMCs.

V was pared by 5 bases and J by 3 bases, with 16 bases between. The germline V gene has CDR1 LNHDA and CDR2 SQIVND (reference sequence). The CDR3 sequence is 15 residues long. Authors' analysis steps: It was from reference gene primer amplification that nucleated cell counts were estimated. The repertoire was sequenced with immunoSEQ multiplex PCR; TCRdb's copy has only in-frame clones and lacks some. That table is the source of V, J and clone size, and D and trimming were worked out from the DNA. The sample contains around 300,000 clones, about 89% of which appear only once. This sequence originates from a man aged 50 to 60 with acute or convalescent COVID-19. The gene calls are TRBV19 and TRBJ1-2; no reliable D call. The sequencing input was peripheral blood. CDR3 amino acids: CASSPPRGSDYGYTF. CDR3 in DNA: TGTGCCAGTAGTCCCCCCCGGGGTAGTGACTATGGCTACACCTTC. Together with reference TRBV19 and TRBJ1-2, the CDR3 gives the full variable domain: DGGITQSPKYLFRKEGQNVTLSCEQNLNHDAMYWYRQDPGQGLRLIYYSQIVNDFQKGDIAEGYSVSREKKESFPLTVTSAQKNPTAFYLCASSPPRGSDYGYTFGSGTRLTVV.